Reported below is one T cell receptor beta chain. What it recognizes is unknown. These data belong to a study of neoadjuvant anti-PD-1 for oral cavity cancer. Time point of the sample: after neoadjuvant nivolumab, at surgical resection. Findings and limits, study-wide: Treg/Th17 ratio rose with pretreatment blood and fell with post-treatment tumor TCRbeta clonality. Larger post-treatment preexisting tumor clones tracked with greater tumor shrinkage.

Method: immunoSEQ multiplex PCR; TCRdb's copy keeps in-frame clones and lacks some. The sample lists about 24,000 clones; roughly 29% were seen once. V was shortened by 10 bases and J by 2 bases, with 16 bases between the two germline ends. The CDR3 totals 14 residues. Germline CDR1 reads SNHLY; CDR2 reads FYNNEI. The chain couples TRBV2 to TRBJ2-3; D possibly corresponds to TRBD2 (5 bases). This specimen was tumor tissue, taken after nivolumab (anti-PD-1) treatment. This sequence was found in a person aged 40 to 85 with oral cavity squamous cell carcinoma. CDR3 sequence: CATIETGNTDTQYF. The CDR3 DNA reads as TGTGCCACCATAGAGACGGGGAACACAGATACGCAGTATTTT.